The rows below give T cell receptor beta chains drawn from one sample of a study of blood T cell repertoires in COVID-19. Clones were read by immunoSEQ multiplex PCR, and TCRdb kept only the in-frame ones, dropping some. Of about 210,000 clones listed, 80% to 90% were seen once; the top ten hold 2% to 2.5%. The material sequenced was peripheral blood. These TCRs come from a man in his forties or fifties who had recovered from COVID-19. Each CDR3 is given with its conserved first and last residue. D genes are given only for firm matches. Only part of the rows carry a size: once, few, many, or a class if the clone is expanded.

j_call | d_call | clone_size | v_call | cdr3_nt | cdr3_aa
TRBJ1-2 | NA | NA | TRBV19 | TGTGCCAGTAGTTCGACCCCCAGCCGGGGTTCCGAGGGTGGCTACACCTTC | CASSSTPSRGSEGGYTF
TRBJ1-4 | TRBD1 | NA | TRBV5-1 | TGCGCCAGCAGACTTCCGGGACAGGGAAATGAAAAACTGTTTTTT | CASRLPGQGNEKLFF
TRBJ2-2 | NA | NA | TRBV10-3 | TGTGCCATCAGGGACTTACGGGAGAACGCCGGGGAGCTGTTTTTT | CAIRDLRENAGELFF
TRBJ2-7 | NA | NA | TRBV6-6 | TGTGCCAGCAGTTACTCGGGGGGGCCGTTAACCTACGAGCAGTACTTC | CASSYSGGPLTYEQYF
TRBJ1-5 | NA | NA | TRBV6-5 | TGTGCCAGCAGTTTCAGCACAGGCAATCAGCCCCAGCATTTT | CASSFSTGNQPQHF
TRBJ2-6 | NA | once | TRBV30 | TGTGCCTGGAGCGAAGGGGGCTCTGGGGCCAACGTCCTGACTTTC | CAWSEGGSGANVLTF
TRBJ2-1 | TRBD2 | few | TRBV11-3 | TGTGCCAGCAGCACCCTTCCTAGCGGGGTCAATGAGCAGTTCTTC | CASSTLPSGVNEQFF
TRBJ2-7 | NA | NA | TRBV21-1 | TGTGCCAGCAGCAAGACGGACAGGCCTAACTCCTACGAGCAGTACTTC | CASSKTDRPNSYEQYF
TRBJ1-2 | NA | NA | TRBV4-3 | TGCGCCAGCAGCCAAGATTGGTCCGACTCTGGCTACACCTTC | CASSQDWSDSGYTF
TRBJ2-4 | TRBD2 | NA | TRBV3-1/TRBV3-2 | TGTGCCAGCAGCAAGATAGCGGGAGTGGCCAAAAACATTCAGTACTTC | CASSKIAGVAKNIQYF